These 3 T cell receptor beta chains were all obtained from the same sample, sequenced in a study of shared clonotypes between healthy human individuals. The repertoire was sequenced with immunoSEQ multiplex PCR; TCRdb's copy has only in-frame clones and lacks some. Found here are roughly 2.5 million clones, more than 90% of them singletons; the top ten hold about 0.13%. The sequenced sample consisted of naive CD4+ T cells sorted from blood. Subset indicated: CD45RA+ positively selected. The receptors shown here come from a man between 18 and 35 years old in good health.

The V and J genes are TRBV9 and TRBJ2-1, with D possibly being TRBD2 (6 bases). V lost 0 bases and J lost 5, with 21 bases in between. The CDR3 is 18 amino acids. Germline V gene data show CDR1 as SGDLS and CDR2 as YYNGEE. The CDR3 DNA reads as TGTGCCAGCAGCGTAGTCGCGGGCCTAGCGCCCACTCACAATGAGCAGTTCTTC. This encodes CASSVVAGLAPTHNEQFF. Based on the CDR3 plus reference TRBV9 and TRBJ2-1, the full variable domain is DSGVTQTPKHLITATGQRVTLRCSPRSGDLSVYWYQQSLDQGLQFLIQYYNGEERAKGNILERFSAQQFPDLHSELNLSSLELGDSALYFCASSVVAGLAPTHNEQFFGPGTRLTVL.

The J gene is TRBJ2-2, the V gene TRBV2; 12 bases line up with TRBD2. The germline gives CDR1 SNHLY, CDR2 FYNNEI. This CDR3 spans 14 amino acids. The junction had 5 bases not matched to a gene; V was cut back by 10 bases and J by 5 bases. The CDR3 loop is CATQTSGRTGELFF. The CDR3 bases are TGTGCCACCCAGACTAGCGGGAGAACCGGGGAGCTGTTTTTT. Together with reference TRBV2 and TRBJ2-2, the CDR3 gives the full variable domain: EPEVTQTPSHQVTQMGQEVILRCVPISNHLYFYWYRQILGQKVEFLVSFYNNEISEKSEIFDDQFSVERPDGSNFTLKIRSTKLEDSAMYFCATQTSGRTGELFFGEGSRLTVL.

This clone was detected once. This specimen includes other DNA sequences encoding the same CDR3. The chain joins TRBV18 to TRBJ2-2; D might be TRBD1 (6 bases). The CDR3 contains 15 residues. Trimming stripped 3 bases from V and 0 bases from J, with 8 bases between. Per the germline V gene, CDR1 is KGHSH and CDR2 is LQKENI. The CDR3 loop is CASSPRQANTGELFF. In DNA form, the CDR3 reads TGTGCCAGCTCACCTCGACAGGCGAACACCGGGGAGCTGTTTTTT.